This T cell receptor (beta chain) originates from a study of T cell responses to AZD1222 COVID-19 vaccine. Study findings and constraints: Clonal diversity was possibly underestimated, and the donors were mostly white British, with more females. Reports say nearly half of spike-specific TCRs go after unmutated variant regions.

Assay used: immunoSEQ multiplex PCR; TCRdb lists only in-frame clones, some missing. There are about 77,000 clones in the sample; roughly 90% occur only once, and roughly 4.8% lies in the top ten. Points on this clone: What it binds is unknown.

The source was peripheral blood, collected 28 days after the second AZD1222 dose. The TCR comes from an adult who received the AZD1222 COVID-19 vaccine.

The CDR3: CASSPLGGRAVQEQYF. DNA of the CDR3: TGTGCCAGCAGCCCTTTGGGCGGGAGGGCCGTACAAGAGCAGTACTTC. The V call is TRBV7-8, the J call TRBJ2-7; 9 positions match TRBD2. The CDR3 length is 16 residues. Germline CDR1 and CDR2: SGHVS and FQNEAQ. Trimming cost V 5 bases and J 7 bases; bases outside gene matches: 15.